Here is one TCR beta chain with its context. The data derive from a study of blood T cell repertoires in COVID-19. Germline loops: CDR1 MNHEY, CDR2 SVGAGI. The CDR3 sequence is 15 residues long. The V end was cut by 4 bases, the J end by 8 bases, with 17 bases between. Produced via immunoSEQ multiplex PCR; TCRdb's table is partial and in-frame only. The table includes 15,000 to 20,000 clones, almost 85% detected once. The gene calls are TRBV6-5 and TRBJ1-4, with a possible D match to TRBD1 (5 bases). The source material was peripheral blood. The sequence was collected from a woman aged 70 to 79 with active COVID-19. The CDR3 DNA reads as TGTGCCAGCAGTTCGCCGGCCCAGGGAGGCGAAAAACTGTTTTTT. It yields the protein CASSSPAQGGEKLFF.